This entry lists 5 T cell receptor beta chains sequenced from one sample in a study of blood T cell repertoires in COVID-19. Sequencing used immunoSEQ multiplex PCR; TCRdb keeps in-frame clones, though not all of them. Of 300,000 to 400,000 clones detected, 90% to 95% appear once; the ten largest clones hold less than 3.5%. The material sequenced was peripheral blood. The receptors here all came from a woman between 18 and 30 years old who had recovered from COVID-19.

The chain carries TRBV7-9 and TRBJ1-5; D uncertain. Germline V gene lookup returns CDR1 SEHNR and CDR2 FQNEAQ (reference sequence). Deletions cut 1 base from V and 4 bases from J, with 11 bases between. This CDR3 spans 15 amino acids. The CDR3 DNA reads TGTGCCAGCAGCTTAGGCCGAGAGGGAAATCAGCCCCAGCATTTT. Encoded protein: CASSLGREGNQPQHF.

The rearrangement joins TRBV20-1 to TRBJ2-1; TRBD2 matches 8 bases. Per the germline V gene, CDR1 is DFQATT and CDR2 is SNEGSKA (reference sequence). The trim removed 1 base at V and 14 bases at J, leaving 4 bases unmatched. The CDR3 sequence is 11 residues long. Here the CDR3 DNA reads TGCAGTGCTAGAGCGGGACTAGTTGAGTTCTTC. This codes for CSARAGLVEFF.

The CDR3 sequence is CASSPLGYGYTF. The CDR3 DNA follows: TGTGCCAGCAGCCCTCTCGGCTATGGCTACACCTTC. The J gene is TRBJ1-2, the V gene TRBV28, with D uncertain. Germline loops: CDR1 MDHEN, CDR2 SYDVKM. V dropped 6 bases and J dropped 4 bases, with 9 bases sitting between them. CDR3 length: 12 amino acids.

V is TRBV14 and J is TRBJ2-1; 11 bases are a match to TRBD2. The CDR3 runs to 15 residues. Germline-derived CDR1 and CDR2 are SGHDN and FVKESK. The trim removed 4 bases at V and 7 bases at J, leaving 6 bases unmatched. This CDR3 reads CASSRLAGGHNEQFF. In nucleotides, the CDR3 is TGTGCCAGCAGCCGGTTAGCGGGAGGGCATAATGAGCAGTTCTTC.

J is TRBJ1-6 and V is TRBV6-5, with D possibly matching TRBD1 (5 bases). Trimming cost V 0 bases and J 14 bases, with 20 bases left between them. The CDR3 spans 16 residues. In germline, CDR1 is MNHEY, CDR2 SVGAGI. The DNA for the CDR3 is TGTGCCAGCAGTTACTCGGAGGCGGGGCTGGCCCAGGCCCTCCACTTT. Protein sequence: CASSYSEAGLAQALHF.